The source of this TCR beta chain is a study of blood T cell repertoires in COVID-19. The overall study: Both acute and convalescent COVID-19 samples were obtained from the United States, Italy and Spain. T cells, B-cell-depleted T cells, or PBMCs provided the cDNA or gDNA that served as material.

The authors' processing: Scientists estimated how many nucleated cells there were by amplifying reference gene primers. Here immunoSEQ multiplex PCR was the method, and the copy in TCRdb shows in-frame clones only, minus some. For V, J and clone size, that table is used; D and trimming come from the DNA. In the table there are some 90,000 clones, 80% of which are singletons. This clone was observed a handful of times. Germline loops: CDR1 MDHEN, CDR2 SYDVKM. The length of the CDR3 is 14 residues. V was clipped by 2 bases and J by 6 bases, with 12 bases between them. This chain uses TRBV28 with TRBJ2-3; D might be TRBD2 (6 bases). The sample taken for sequencing was peripheral blood. The TCR originated in a human donor in a cohort sampled during active COVID-19. The CDR3 region is CASSLPGDVDTQYF. CDR3 sequence (DNA): TGTGCCAGCAGTTTACCGGGAGACGTGGATACGCAGTATTTT.